The 18 T cell receptor beta chains below all came from one sample that was sequenced in a study of Siglec-9 on CD8 T cells in melanoma. Clones were sequenced by immunoSEQ multiplex PCR, and TCRdb holds only the in-frame ones, with some missing. This table holds 30,000 to 45,000 clones, around 82% found once. What was sequenced was Siglec-9- CD8+ T cells sorted from blood. Receptors were obtained from a human donor in good health.

The chain carries TRBV11-1 and TRBJ2-3, with 13 nucleotides matching TRBD2. This CDR3 is 16 amino acids long. V lost 5 bases to trimming and J lost 5 bases; unmatched junction nucleotides: 7. Germline lookup yields CDR1 SGHAT and CDR2 FQDESV (reference sequence). CDR3 sequence (DNA): TGTGCCAGCAGCGACCCGGGACTAGCGGGACGAGATACGCAGTATTTT. Encoded protein: CASSDPGLAGRDTQYF.

The V gene is TRBV29-1, the J gene TRBJ2-7; perhaps TRBD1 as D (5 bases). Trimming took 6 bases from V and 7 from J, leaving 16 bases between them. The CDR3 extends over 12 amino acids. The germline CDR1 and CDR2 sequences are SQVTM and ANQGSEA. DNA of the CDR3: TGCAGCGTGGTCGGGCAGGGCGGTGAGCAGTACTTC. This codes for CSVVGQGGEQYF.

This clone was counted a single time. The rearrangement links TRBV19 to TRBJ2-1; 7 bases align to TRBD2. Germline CDR1 reads LNHDA; CDR2 reads SQIVND (reference sequence). J gave up 7 bases and V 3 bases, and 15 bases lay outside the gene matches. The CDR3 sequence is 17 residues long. CDR3 amino acids: CASSIIRGSGVGNEQFF. The CDR3 coding sequence is TGTGCCAGTAGTATCATCCGCGGGAGTGGAGTGGGGAATGAGCAGTTCTTC.

This rearrangement joins TRBV7-8 to TRBJ1-2; TRBD1 aligns across 7 bases. After removal of 5 bases from V and 4 bases from J, the junction contained 7 bases not matched to a gene. The germline CDR1 and CDR2 sequences are SGHVS and FQNEAQ. The CDR3 is 14 residues long. CDR3 in DNA: TGTGCCAGCAGCGTCCGGGACAGAACCTATGGCTACACCTTC. Translation gives CASSVRDRTYGYTF.

The chain couples TRBV18 to TRBJ2-7; 7 nucleotides match TRBD2. The germline V gene has CDR1 KGHSH and CDR2 LQKENI. V trimming: 1 base; J trimming: 2 bases; junction bases outside the gene matches: 8. The CDR3 has 16 residues. The CDR3 nucleotides read TGTGCCAGCTCACCACTGGGGGGGAGGCAGCCCTACGAGCAGTACTTC. Encoded protein: CASSPLGGRQPYEQYF.

This clone was detected only a few times. The CDR3 loop reads CASSVGVGVNTEAFF. For the CDR3, the DNA is TGTGCCAGCAGCGTAGGGGTAGGGGTGAACACTGAAGCTTTCTTT. The V call is TRBV9, the J call TRBJ1-1, with D possibly TRBD1 on 5 matching bases. This CDR3 is built from 15 residues. Germline CDR1 SGDLS, CDR2 YYNGEE. V lost 0 bases to trimming and J lost 0 bases, with 9 bases between them. Based on the CDR3 plus reference TRBV9 and TRBJ1-1, the full variable domain is DSGVTQTPKHLITATGQRVTLRCSPRSGDLSVYWYQQSLDQGLQFLIQYYNGEERAKGNILERFSAQQFPDLHSELNLSSLELGDSALYFCASSVGVGVNTEAFFGQGTRLTVV.

The chain uses TRBV6-1 and TRBJ2-1; possibly TRBD2 for D (6 bases). The V and J ends lost 0 bases and 9 bases respectively, with 30 bases between them. This CDR3 contains 20 residues. CDR1 is MNHNS, CDR2 SASEGT, per germline. The CDR3 is CASSEALFQLGRGPGAEQFF. The CDR3, as DNA: TGTGCCAGCAGTGAAGCGCTCTTTCAGCTCGGGCGGGGCCCTGGGGCTGAGCAGTTCTTC.

The V gene is TRBV7-9, the J gene TRBJ2-1; D is ambiguous. CDR1 SEHNR and CDR2 FQNEAQ come from the germline V gene (reference sequence). V was clipped by 1 base and J by 6 bases, with 10 bases between them. The CDR3 runs 14 residues. The CDR3 DNA reads TGTGCCAGCAGCTTAGGAGAGGACGGCAATGAGCAGTTCTTC. Protein product: CASSLGEDGNEQFF.

The rearrangement uses TRBV11-2 and TRBJ1-5, with 8 bases aligning to TRBD1. CDR1 and CDR2 (germline): SGHAT, FQNNGV. This CDR3 spans 14 amino acids. The junction had 5 bases not matched to a gene; V was cut back by 5 bases and J by 5 bases. The CDR3 protein is CASSRTGMDQPQHF. The CDR3 coding sequence is TGTGCCAGCAGCCGGACAGGGATGGATCAGCCCCAGCATTTT.

The chain combines TRBV2 with TRBJ1-6; a weak D match, TRBD1 (6 bases). V lost 3 bases, J lost 0 bases, and 12 bases lay in between. Germline V gene lookup returns CDR1 SNHLY and CDR2 FYNNEI. This CDR3 is 17 amino acids long. The DNA for the CDR3 is TGTGCCAGCAGTGAGAGACAGGACAGCTCCTATAATTCACCCCTCCACTTT. Residues: CASSERQDSSYNSPLHF.

The J gene is TRBJ2-5, the V gene TRBV7-8; TRBD2 matches at 12 bases. This CDR3 spans 17 amino acids. V lost 4 bases and J lost 5; bases outside the gene matches: 11. The germline V gene encodes CDR1 SGHVS and CDR2 FQNEAQ. Written as DNA, the CDR3 is TGTGCCAGCAGCTCACGACTAGCGGGGGTCTGGGAGGAGACCCAGTACTTC. Its translation is CASSSRLAGVWEETQYF.

The rearrangement links TRBV9 to TRBJ2-1; D not certain. Germline loops: CDR1 SGDLS, CDR2 YYNGEE. CDR3 length: 17 residues. V lost 0 bases and J 2 bases, leaving 15 bases between the germline ends. The CDR3: CASSVAADGNPYNEQFF. Written as DNA, the CDR3 is TGTGCCAGCAGCGTAGCTGCGGACGGAAACCCCTACAATGAGCAGTTCTTC.

V gene TRBV7-9 combines with J gene TRBJ2-3; 7 bases match TRBD2. The junction had 9 bases not matched to a gene; V was cut back by 3 bases and J by 6 bases. The CDR3 is 15 amino acids. CDR1 and CDR2 (germline): SEHNR, FQNEAQ (reference sequence). The CDR3 nucleotides are TGTGCCAGCAGCTTCACTAGCGCCCGGGGGGATACGCAGTATTTT. This gives the protein CASSFTSARGDTQYF.

The CDR3 reads CASSLRGGEGLYGYTF. CDR3 sequence (DNA): TGTGCCAGCAGCTTAAGGGGGGGCGAAGGTCTCTATGGCTACACCTTC. This chain uses TRBV7-9 with TRBJ1-2; a weak D match, TRBD1 (6 bases). Germline CDR1 is SEHNR and CDR2 is FQNEAQ (reference sequence). V dropped 2 bases and J dropped 4 bases, with 17 bases sitting between them. The CDR3 spans 16 residues.

The V call is TRBV6-5, the J call TRBJ2-5; a possible D gene is TRBD2 (6 bases). The length of the CDR3 is 15 residues. Germline lookup yields CDR1 MNHEY and CDR2 SVGAGI. V was pared by 8 bases and J by 1 base, with 17 bases between. For the CDR3, the DNA is TGTGCCAGCGGCAGAAGCGGAGGGACCCAAGAGACCCAGTACTTC. Translating it yields CASGRSGGTQETQYF.

The rearrangement uses TRBV27 and TRBJ2-7; D gene ambiguous. CDR3 length equals 13 residues. V dropped 3 bases and J dropped 2 bases, with 8 bases sitting between them. Per germline, CDR1 MNHEY and CDR2 SMNVEV (reference sequence). CDR3 nucleotide sequence: TGTGCCAGCAGTTTCACCGGACCCTACGAGCAGTACTTC. It is translated as CASSFTGPYEQYF.

The genes are TRBV12-5 and TRBJ1-1; weak D call: TRBD1 (6 bases). Trimming removed 2 bases from V and 6 bases from J, with 19 bases in between. Looked up from germline, CDR1 is LGHNT and CDR2 is FRNRAP. CDR3 length equals 16 residues. CDR3 in amino acids: CASGLWGPRGLAEAFF. In DNA, the CDR3 is TGTGCTAGTGGTTTGTGGGGGCCACGAGGGTTGGCTGAAGCTTTCTTT.

The V gene is TRBV11-2, the J gene TRBJ2-7; tentative D call: TRBD1 (7 bases). The V end lost 2 bases, the J end lost 1 base, and 18 bases lay between the germline ends. The CDR3 loop spans 17 amino acids. Germline V CDR1 and CDR2: SGHAT, FQNNGV. In DNA form, the CDR3 reads TGTGCCAGCAGCTTACACCCGGAGGGGGCGGCGTCCTACGAGCAGTACTTC. Translated, it gives CASSLHPEGAASYEQYF. Complete variable domain (other parts from reference TRBV11-2 and TRBJ2-7): EAGVAQSPRYKIIEKRQSVAFWCNPISGHATLYWYQQILGQGPKLLIQFQNNGVVDDSQLPKDRFSAERLKGVDSTLKIQPAKLEDSAVYLCASSLHPEGAASYEQYFGPGTRLTVT.